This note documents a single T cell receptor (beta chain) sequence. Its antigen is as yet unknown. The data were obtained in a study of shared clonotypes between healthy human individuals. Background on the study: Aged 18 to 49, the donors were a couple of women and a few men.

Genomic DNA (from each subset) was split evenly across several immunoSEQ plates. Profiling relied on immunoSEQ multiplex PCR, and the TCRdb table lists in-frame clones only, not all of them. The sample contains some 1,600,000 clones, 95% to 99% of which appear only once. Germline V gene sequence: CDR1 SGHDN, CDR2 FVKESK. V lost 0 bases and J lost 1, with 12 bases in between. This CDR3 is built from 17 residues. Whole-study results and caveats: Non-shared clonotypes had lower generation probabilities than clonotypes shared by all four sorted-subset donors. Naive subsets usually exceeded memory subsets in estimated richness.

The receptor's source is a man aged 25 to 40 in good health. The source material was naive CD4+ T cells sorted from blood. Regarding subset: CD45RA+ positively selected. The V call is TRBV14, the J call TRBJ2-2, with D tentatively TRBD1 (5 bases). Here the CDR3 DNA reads TGTGCCAGCAGCCAAGATGCCAGGGCCTGGAACACCGGGGAGCTGTTTTTT. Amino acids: CASSQDARAWNTGELFF.